The clone carrying this TCR beta chain was seen a single time. Its matching antigen is unknown. Trimming shortened V by 0 bases and J by 2 bases, and 14 bases separated the two germline ends. Germline assignment: CDR1 SGHRS and CDR2 YFSETQ. The CDR3 length is 17 residues. The 5'RACE template-switching step produced TCR cDNA and added a universal primer site and UMIs. TCRdb processed the 5' RACE reads anew with MiXCR; each CDR3 protein has one entry. The sample includes over 250,000 distinct CDR3 sequences, over 4.5% of them seen just once. This sample was taken from a study of T cells after yellow fever vaccination. Study conclusions and caveats: Abundant clonotypes from the bulk population could have been carried over as contaminants into FACS-sorted repertoires.

The chain combines TRBV5-1 with TRBJ1-4; tentative D call: TRBD1 (5 bases). This receptor was obtained from a man aged 18 to 35 who received the YFV17D yellow fever vaccine. The material was CD4+ T cells sorted from PBMCs, obtained on the day of the yellow fever booster vaccination. CDR3 nucleotide sequence: TGCGCCAGCAGCTTGGGATCAGGGAGAGGGACTAATGAAAAACTGTTTTTT. The encoded protein is CASSLGSGRGTNEKLFF.